The present entry profiles one T cell receptor beta chain with its context. What it binds is not known. Germline assignment: CDR1 MNHEY and CDR2 SVGAGI. V was pared by 0 bases and J by 0 bases, with 3 bases between. The CDR3 has 15 amino acids. This record comes from a study of T cells in localized non-small cell lung cancer. Overall study findings and caveats: Uninvolved neighboring lung showed the greatest T cell clonality, exceeding tumor. Among the top 100 tumor clones, a median about 57 appeared in adjacent lung. In the blood, greater T cell density corresponded to longer overall survival. Only one tumor region went through sequencing, so heterogeneity may still be there.

Profiled with immunoSEQ multiplex PCR; TCRdb holds only in-frame clones, not every one. The sample carries about 52,000 clones, around 87% recorded once. This chain uses TRBV6-5 with TRBJ2-6; D not certain. This TCR was recovered from a female donor with stage II lung adenocarcinoma. Sequenced material: PBMCs, taken before any cancer treatment. The DNA for the CDR3 is TGTGCCAGCAGTTACTCTTACTCTGGGGCCAACGTCCTGACTTTC. This sequence encodes CASSYSYSGANVLTF.